This T cell receptor beta chain was profiled in a study of shared clonotypes between healthy human individuals. None of the donors, who were healthy HIV-negative adults, had recently had acute infections or vaccinations. The germline V gene encodes CDR1 MDHEN and CDR2 SYDVKM. The CDR3 has 14 amino acids. Trimming shortened V by 3 bases and J by 2 bases, and 9 bases separated the two germline ends. Over several immunoSEQ plates, each subset's genomic DNA was distributed in even portions. TCRdb's copy holds only in-frame clones and misses some; the assay was immunoSEQ multiplex PCR. The sample has over 1.4 million clones; roughly 96% are singletons.

The material sequenced was naive CD4+ T cells sorted from blood. Sample subset: CD45RA+ positively selected. This TCR was sampled from a man aged 30 to 45 in good health. The rearrangement uses TRBV28 and TRBJ2-3; D is undetermined. For the CDR3, the DNA is TGTGCCAGCAGTTTCCCCGGATACACAGATACGCAGTATTTT. Its protein is CASSFPGYTDTQYF.